One and the same sample provided the 16 T cell receptor beta chains below, sequenced in a study of blood T cell repertoires in COVID-19. Repertoires were generated with immunoSEQ multiplex PCR, while TCRdb's copy carries only in-frame clones and drops some. The sample lists 180,000 or so clones, roughly 82% occurring once. The specimen was PBMCs or T cells enriched from blood (not recorded which). Receptor source: a man aged 35-49 years with acute COVID-19.

This CDR3 reads CASSQTTGDSAYTGNTIYF. For the CDR3, the DNA is TGTGCCAGCTCACAAACGACAGGGGACTCTGCTTATACTGGAAACACCATATATTTT. The chain uses TRBV18 and TRBJ1-3, with 8 bases lining up with TRBD1. J lost 2 bases, V lost 4 bases, and 16 bases had no gene match. Germline assignment: CDR1 KGHSH and CDR2 LQKENI. This CDR3 is 19 amino acids long.

V usage is TRBV15 and J usage is TRBJ1-1; 8 positions match TRBD1. Trimming took 0 bases from V and 4 from J; bases not matched to a gene: 10. The CDR3 is made up of 17 amino acids. CDR1 LNHNV and CDR2 YYDKDF come from the germline V gene (reference sequence). CDR3 sequence reads: CATSRDVYTGGSTEAFF. CDR3 sequence (DNA): TGTGCCACCAGCAGAGACGTTTACACAGGGGGGTCCACTGAAGCTTTCTTT.

V usage is TRBV24-1 and J usage is TRBJ2-1; no reliable D call. In germline, CDR1 is KGHDR, CDR2 SFDVKD. This CDR3 has 15 amino acids. The V end lost 7 bases, the J end lost 5 bases, and 17 bases lay between the germline ends. CDR3 in DNA: TGTGCCACCAGCGATCTCAACAGTGTAGACAATGAGCAGTTCTTC. It encodes CATSDLNSVDNEQFF.

The sample holds one count of this clone. As DNA, the CDR3 is TGCAGCGTTGAAGATGAGGAGGAAGTCGCCAAAAACATTCAGTACTTC. Protein product: CSVEDEEEVAKNIQYF. The chain combines TRBV29-1 with TRBJ2-4; tentatively, D is TRBD2 (5 bases). The germline CDR1 and CDR2 sequences are SQVTM and ANQGSEA. CDR3 size: 16 residues. V was pared by 0 bases and J by 1 base, with 13 bases between.

This clone was detected only once. The rearrangement links TRBV5-4 to TRBJ2-2; TRBD1 matches at 8 bases. CDR1 and CDR2 (germline): SGHNT, YYREEE (reference sequence). The J segment lost 6 bases and the V segment lost 8 bases, leaving 12 bases of the junction unmatched. This CDR3 is built from 15 residues. CDR3 DNA: TGTGCCAGTCGGCCAGGGGGCGGTTCTGCCGGGGAGCTGTTTTTT. As protein: CASRPGGGSAGELFF.

This rearrangement joins TRBV7-9 to TRBJ2-1; D remains ambiguous. The CDR3 has 14 amino acids. Germline V gene data show CDR1 as SEHNR and CDR2 as FQNEAQ (reference sequence). V lost 3 bases and J lost 4, with 10 bases in between. CDR3 bases: TGTGCCAGCAGCTTCCTAGTATCGTACAATGAGCAGTTCTTC. It encodes CASSFLVSYNEQFF.

The V gene is TRBV21-1, the J gene TRBJ1-1. TRBV21-1 is a known pseudogene. The CDR3 is 10 residues long. The CDR3 DNA follows: TGTGCCGGGGGGGGCACTGAAGCTTTCTTT. Its protein is CAGGGTEAFF.

The J gene is TRBJ1-5, the V gene TRBV30; TRBD1 aligns across 7 bases. From germline, CDR1 is GTSNPN and CDR2 SVGIG (reference sequence). Trimming took 5 bases from V and 2 from J; bases not matched to a gene: 6. This CDR3 region has 14 residues. In nucleotides, the CDR3 is TGTGCCTGGGAAAAGGGGGCAGGCAATCAGCCCCAGCATTTT. Protein sequence: CAWEKGAGNQPQHF. Full variable domain (remainder filled in from reference TRBV30 and TRBJ1-5): SQTIHQWPATLVQPVGSPLSLECTVEGTSNPNLYWYRQAAGRGLQLLFYSVGIGQISSEVPQNLSASRPQDRQFILSSKKLLLSDSGFYLCAWEKGAGNQPQHFGDGTRLSIL.

This clone was observed a handful of times. The gene calls are TRBV27 and TRBJ2-3; D is unclear. The V and J ends lost 3 bases and 2 bases respectively, with 12 bases between them. CDR3 size: 15 residues. Germline CDR1 reads MNHEY; CDR2 reads SMNVEV (reference sequence). The DNA of the CDR3 is TGTGCCAGCAGTTTGAGCGTCCTAAACACAGATACGCAGTATTTT. Amino acids: CASSLSVLNTDTQYF.

This chain joins TRBV19 and TRBJ2-4; D perhaps matches TRBD1 (7 bases). Germline V gene lookup returns CDR1 LNHDA and CDR2 SQIVND (reference sequence). The CDR3 covers 16 residues. V shed 3 bases and J shed 8 bases, with 20 bases lying between them. The CDR3 is CASSMRGQGGADIQYF. CDR3 DNA: TGTGCCAGTAGTATGCGAGGGCAGGGGGGCGCGGACATTCAGTACTTC.

The rearrangement links TRBV18 to TRBJ2-3; D is perhaps TRBD2 (6 bases). V lost 8 bases and J 4 bases, leaving 16 bases between the germline ends. Germline CDR1 reads KGHSH; CDR2 reads LQKENI. This CDR3 has 14 residues. CDR3 sequence reads: CASPNLRGPDTQYF. DNA of the CDR3: TGTGCCAGCCCCAATCTGCGGGGTCCAGATACGCAGTATTTT.

V and J are TRBV6-5 and TRBJ1-5; D is uncertain. Trimming shortened V by 0 bases and J by 4 bases, and 13 bases separated the two germline ends. This CDR3 has 16 residues. CDR1 and CDR2 (germline): MNHEY, SVGAGI. CDR3 DNA: TGTGCCAGCAGTTACTCGCGGCCGGGTGGGAATCAGCCCCAGCATTTT. Its translation: CASSYSRPGGNQPQHF.

The chain combines TRBV2 with TRBJ1-1; TRBD1 is a possible D gene (5 bases). Germline CDR1 is SNHLY and CDR2 is FYNNEI. This CDR3 region has 13 residues. V gave up 7 bases and J gave up 6 bases, with 15 bases separating them. CDR3 region: CASIWGEQAEAFF. The CDR3 DNA reads as TGTGCCAGCATTTGGGGTGAACAGGCTGAAGCTTTCTTT.

Note on this clone: Other DNA sequences in this sample translate to the same CDR3. Here the CDR3 DNA reads TGTGCCAGCAGCCCCACCGGCTCTGGAAACACCATATATTTT. Translation: CASSPTGSGNTIYF. The chain uses TRBV7-8 and TRBJ1-3; D ambiguous. The CDR3 is 14 amino acids. The germline V and J ends were trimmed by 5 bases and 0 bases, with 8 bases remaining between them. From germline, CDR1 is SGHVS and CDR2 FQNEAQ.

This clone showed up many times. The chain is built from TRBV9 and TRBJ1-1, with D unresolved. Germline V gives CDR1 SGDLS, CDR2 YYNGEE. This CDR3 has 15 residues. V lost 4 bases and J 1 base, leaving 14 bases between the germline ends. Here the CDR3 DNA reads TGTGCCAGCAGCCCCACTAGGGAAAAGAACACTGAAGCTTTCTTT. Its protein is CASSPTREKNTEAFF.

This clone appeared a single time. The chain joins TRBV7-9 to TRBJ2-7; 8 nucleotides align to TRBD1. V shed 1 base and J 5 bases; nucleotides not matched to a gene: 4. The CDR3 extends over 14 amino acids. Looked up from germline, CDR1 is SEHNR and CDR2 is FQNEAQ (reference sequence). This CDR3 reads CASSLGQGPNEQYF. The CDR3, as DNA: TGTGCCAGCAGCTTAGGACAGGGGCCCAACGAGCAGTACTTC. The full variable domain, in which reference TRBV7-9 and TRBJ2-7 provide the parts outside the CDR3, is DTGVSQNPRHKITKRGQNVTFRCDPISEHNRLYWYRQTLGQGPEFLTYFQNEAQLEKSRLLSDRFSAERPKGSFSTLEIQRTEQGDSAMYLCASSLGQGPNEQYFGPGTRLTVT.